The 29 T cell receptor beta chains reported below all come from one sample, sequenced in a study of immune evolution from preneoplasia to lung adenocarcinoma. Data came from immunoSEQ multiplex PCR; TCRdb stores just in-frame clones and leaves some out. The repertoire holds 35,000 to 40,000 clones, with 74% as singletons. Specimen: FFPE invasive lung adenocarcinoma tissue. The receptor source for this set is a person between 55 and 69 years old with lung adenocarcinoma.

V and J are TRBV7-9 and TRBJ2-2, with D tentatively TRBD1 or TRBD2 (5 bases each). With 4 bases removed from V and 7 bases from J, the gap between germline ends came to 16 bases. Germline lookup yields CDR1 SEHNR and CDR2 FQNEAQ (reference sequence). CDR3 length: 15 residues. In nucleotides, the CDR3 is TGTGCCAGCAGCTCCAGGGACGGCCTGGGCGGGGAGCTGTTTTTT. The encoded protein is CASSSRDGLGGELFF.

The DNA of the CDR3 is TGCGCCAGCAGCTTGGGGGACAGTGACCCCGAGCAGTACTTC. Encoded protein: CASSLGDSDPEQYF. The chain uses TRBV5-1 and TRBJ2-7; 7 nucleotides align to TRBD1. The CDR3 has 14 amino acids. Germline CDR1 reads SGHRS; CDR2 reads YFSETQ. Trimming removed 0 bases from V and 6 bases from J; junction bases left unmatched: 6.

CDR3: CASSLDTTNTGELFF. CDR3 nucleotide sequence: TGTGCCAGCTCACTAGACACCACGAACACCGGGGAGCTGTTTTTT. J is TRBJ2-2 and V is TRBV18; D remains ambiguous. The CDR3 is 15 residues long. Germline assignment: CDR1 KGHSH and CDR2 LQKENI. Trimming removed 4 bases at V and 0 bases at J, with 9 bases between.

This rearrangement joins TRBV28 to TRBJ2-7, with a weak D call TRBD2 (5 bases). The CDR3 is 15 amino acids. Germline-derived CDR1 and CDR2 are MDHEN and SYDVKM. V lost 3 bases and J 6 bases, leaving 18 bases between the germline ends. CDR3: CASSFTRTLLGEQYF. In DNA, the CDR3 is TGTGCCAGCAGTTTCACCCGGACTCTCCTAGGCGAGCAGTACTTC.

V usage is TRBV5-4 and J usage is TRBJ2-1, with a weak D call TRBD2 (6 bases). Germline V lookup: CDR1 SGHNT, CDR2 YYREEE (reference sequence). The CDR3 spans 16 residues. The ends were cut back, 3 bases at V and 6 bases at J, with 19 bases in the middle. This chain's CDR3 is CASSSRQRRERNEQFF. The CDR3 bases are TGTGCCAGCAGCTCACGACAGCGGCGGGAACGCAATGAGCAGTTCTTC.

This clone was found a few times. The rearrangement uses TRBV5-6 and TRBJ2-1; the match to TRBD1 covers 10 bases. CDR1 and CDR2 from the germline V gene are SGHDT and YYEEEE. The CDR3 runs to 15 residues. V gave up 2 bases and J gave up 6 bases; unmatched junction bases: 5. The CDR3 reads CASSFRGQGFNEQFF. CDR3 nucleotide sequence: TGTGCCAGCAGCTTCCGGGGACAGGGGTTCAATGAGCAGTTCTTC.

This sequence joins TRBV5-1 and TRBJ2-3; a possible D gene is TRBD2 (6 bases). CDR3 length: 14 residues. V gave up 9 bases and J gave up 3 bases, with 17 bases separating them. In germline, CDR1 is SGHRS, CDR2 YFSETQ. CDR3 loop: CATAWRGRTDTQYF. The CDR3 DNA follows: TGCGCCACCGCCTGGAGAGGGAGGACAGATACGCAGTATTTT.

The V and J genes are TRBV10-2 and TRBJ2-5; TRBD1 aligns across 7 bases. From germline, CDR1 is WSHSY and CDR2 SAAADI. J was trimmed by 4 bases and V by 7 bases; bases with no gene match: 9. This CDR3 is 14 amino acids long. CDR3 DNA sequence: TGCGCCAGCAAAGGGACAGCATCGGGAGAGACCCAGTACTTC. Its protein product is CASKGTASGETQYF.

The chain uses TRBV5-4 and TRBJ2-5; 8 bases map to TRBD1. The DNA end favors TRBJ2-7, so the J call may be wrong. The CDR3 runs to 13 residues. The germline V gene has CDR1 SGHNT and CDR2 YYREEE (reference sequence). CDR3 coding DNA: TGTGCCAGCAGCTCCCAGGGGGCGTACGAGCAGTACTTC. As protein: CASSSQGAYEQYF.

Details on this clone: Compared with germline, one end of the junction differs, possibly owing to a read error. J is TRBJ2-3 and V is TRBV6-4; D not certain. The length of the CDR3 is 15 residues. Germline V gives CDR1 MRHNA, CDR2 SNTAGT. The CDR3 sequence is CASSRGSAITDMQYF. CDR3 DNA: TGTGCCAGCAGTCGAGGCAGCGCTATCACAGATATGCAGTATTTT.

The V and J genes are TRBV2 and TRBJ2-6; TRBD1 agrees at 7 bases. The V segment lost 9 bases and the J segment 0 bases; nucleotides outside the gene matches: 5. The CDR3 is 15 residues long. Germline V gives CDR1 SNHLY, CDR2 FYNNEI. The CDR3 bases are TGTGCCAGTACAGGGGCTCTCTCTGGGGCCAACGTCCTGACTTTC. This encodes CASTGALSGANVLTF.

The J gene is TRBJ2-7, the V gene TRBV27; perhaps TRBD2 as D (6 bases). This CDR3 has 15 residues. The V and J ends lost 5 bases and 10 bases respectively, with 24 bases between them. The germline CDR1 and CDR2 sequences are MNHEY and SMNVEV (reference sequence). CDR3 residues: CASSLTSSGLNGQYF. The CDR3 DNA sequence: TGTGCCAGCAGTCTAACCTCGAGCGGGCTTAACGGACAGTACTTC.

The chain joins TRBV7-2 to TRBJ2-1, with 9 bases aligning to TRBD2. The V gene's germline CDR1 is SGHTA and CDR2 FQGNSA. The CDR3 is made up of 15 amino acids. V lost 3 bases, J lost 9 bases, and 9 bases stayed unmatched. The CDR3, as DNA: TGTGCCAGCAGCTTCGGGCCTAGCGGGATAGTTGAGCAGTTCTTC. It codes for CASSFGPSGIVEQFF.

In its sample, this clone was seen a few times. J is TRBJ2-1 and V is TRBV11-2, with D possibly called TRBD1 or TRBD2 (5 bases each). The CDR3 is made up of 13 amino acids. V lost 1 base to trimming and J lost 12 bases, with 13 bases between them. Germline CDR1 SGHAT, CDR2 FQNNGV. The CDR3, as DNA: TGTGCCAGCAGCTTAGGGGACCTTGGGGGGCAGTTCTTC. Amino acid sequence: CASSLGDLGGQFF.

The chain joins TRBV18 to TRBJ2-7; no clear D. The CDR3 spans 14 residues. The germline V gene has CDR1 KGHSH and CDR2 LQKENI. Trimming took off 6 bases at V and 7 bases at J, with 19 bases between the two ends. In nucleotides, the CDR3 is TGTGCCAGCTCTCCCGAGGTGGGCACTTATGAGCAGTACTTC. Translating gives CASSPEVGTYEQYF.

CDR3 in amino acids: CASSLPGETQYF. The CDR3, as DNA: TGTGCCAGCAGCTTGCCTGGGGAAACCCAGTACTTC. V gene TRBV13 combines with J gene TRBJ2-5, with D uncertain. Germline V gene lookup returns CDR1 PRHDT and CDR2 FYEKMQ (reference sequence). This CDR3 comprises 12 residues. V was cut by 3 bases and J by 8 bases, with 10 bases left in between.

This clone was counted a single time. CDR3 protein: CASSVPGGNAFF. The CDR3 region has the DNA TGTGCCAGCAGTGTTCCAGGGGGCAATGCTTTCTTT. J is TRBJ1-1 and V is TRBV2; TRBD1 matches 8 bases. This CDR3 contains 12 residues. The germline gives CDR1 SNHLY, CDR2 FYNNEI. V trimming: 4 bases; J trimming: 11 bases; junction bases outside the gene matches: 6.

The chain recombines TRBV28 with TRBJ2-2; 8 bases line up with TRBD1. Germline CDR1 reads MDHEN; CDR2 reads SYDVKM. The CDR3 covers 18 residues. The V segment lost 2 bases and the J segment 4 bases; nucleotides outside the gene matches: 12. CDR3 nucleotide sequence: TGTGCCAGCAGTTTACGCAGGGATTCAGGGGGCTCCACCGGGGAGCTGTTTTTT. Its protein product is CASSLRRDSGGSTGELFF.

This clone was counted a few times. The V call is TRBV12-5, the J call TRBJ2-6; D is perhaps TRBD2 (5 bases). Germline CDR1 reads LGHNT; CDR2 reads FRNRAP. CDR3 length: 17 residues. V was pared by 6 bases and J by 4 bases, with 19 bases between. Here the CDR3 DNA reads TGTGCTAGTGGCGAATCCGGACTCAGTCGGGGGGCCAACGTCCTGACTTTC. Protein sequence: CASGESGLSRGANVLTF.

The sample holds a few counts of this clone. J is TRBJ2-5 and V is TRBV10-1, with a tentative D call TRBD1 (5 bases). CDR1 WNHNN and CDR2 SYGVQD come from the germline V gene (reference sequence). V lost 4 bases and J lost 5, with 11 bases in between. The CDR3 consists of 13 residues. The CDR3 bases are TGCGCCAGCAGTGGGAGCAGGGTGGAGACCCAGTACTTC. Translated: CASSGSRVETQYF.

The rearrangement links TRBV5-8 to TRBJ2-2; tentative D call: TRBD1 (6 bases). The germline CDR1 and CDR2 sequences are SGHTS and YDEGEE. V was cut by 4 bases and J by 4 bases, with 17 bases left in between. The CDR3 is 16 amino acids. The CDR3 reads CASSHQRTAITGELFF. DNA of the CDR3: TGTGCCAGCAGCCACCAAAGGACAGCGATCACCGGGGAGCTGTTTTTT. The full variable domain, with the rest looked up from reference TRBV5-8 and TRBJ2-2, is EAGVTQSPTHLIKTRGQQATLRCSPISGHTSVYWYQQALGLGLQFLLWYDEGEERNRGNFPPRFSGRQFPNYSSELNVNALELEDSALYLCASSHQRTAITGELFFGEGSRLTVL.

The rearrangement uses TRBV7-2 and TRBJ1-2; D is possibly TRBD1 (5 bases). Germline V gene lookup returns CDR1 SGHTA and CDR2 FQGNSA. This CDR3 contains 17 residues. V was shortened by 5 bases and J by 0 bases, with 19 bases between the two germline ends. CDR3 bases: TGTGCCAGCAGCAAGTATAGAGGGGACGAGACTAACTATGGCTACACCTTC. Translated, it gives CASSKYRGDETNYGYTF.

The chain carries TRBV18 and TRBJ2-1; D gene unclear. V lost 2 bases and J lost 4, with 6 bases in between. The CDR3 spans 13 residues. Germline CDR1 KGHSH, CDR2 LQKENI. The CDR3: CASSPARYNEQFF. CDR3 coding DNA: TGTGCCAGCTCACCAGCTAGATACAATGAGCAGTTCTTC.

This clone was detected once. This chain connects TRBV28 to TRBJ1-4; TRBD1 matches at 8 bases. Germline V gives CDR1 MDHEN, CDR2 SYDVKM. CDR3 length: 14 amino acids. V was pared by 5 bases and J by 7 bases, with 6 bases of the junction left unmatched. In nucleotides, the CDR3 is TGTGCCAGCAGTACCCAGGGGGCTGTTGAAAAACTGTTTTTT. Protein product: CASSTQGAVEKLFF.

In regard to this clone: The sample contains more than one DNA sequence encoding this CDR3. The gene calls are TRBV7-8 and TRBJ2-5; D unresolved. The CDR3 is 12 amino acids. V was clipped by 3 bases and J by 4 bases, with 6 bases between them. CDR1 SGHVS and CDR2 FQNEAQ come from the germline V gene. CDR3 loop: CASSFNRETQYF. The CDR3 region has the DNA TGTGCCAGCAGCTTTAACAGAGAGACCCAGTACTTC. Filled out from reference TRBV7-8 and TRBJ2-5, the complete variable domain reads GAGVSQSPRYKVAKRGQDVALRCDPISGHVSLFWYQQALGQGPEFLTYFQNEAQLDKSGLPSDRFFAERPEGSVSTLKIQRTQQEDSAVYLCASSFNRETQYFGPGTRLLVL.

The chain links TRBV7-9 to TRBJ2-2, with 13 nucleotides matching TRBD2. The CDR3 totals 16 residues. V lost 10 bases to trimming and J lost 5 bases; unmatched junction nucleotides: 10. CDR1 is SEHNR and CDR2 is FQNEAQ in the germline V gene (reference sequence). The CDR3 is CATGGLAGRGTGELFF. In nucleotides, the CDR3 is TGTGCCACCGGGGGACTAGCGGGACGAGGGACCGGGGAGCTGTTTTTT.

This chain links TRBV6-5 with TRBJ2-2; possibly TRBD2 for D (5 bases). Trimming took 2 bases from V and 6 from J, leaving 16 bases between them. The CDR3 runs 16 residues. In germline, CDR1 is MNHEY, CDR2 SVGAGI. The CDR3 reads CASSYGPRGNAGELFF. CDR3 bases: TGTGCCAGCAGTTACGGGCCCCGGGGTAACGCCGGGGAGCTGTTTTTT.

The chain couples TRBV7-2 to TRBJ2-7; possible D gene TRBD1, 6 bases. The CDR3 has 13 residues. Trimming stripped 5 bases from V and 6 bases from J, with 14 bases between. Germline CDR1 is SGHTA and CDR2 is FQGNSA. CDR3 DNA sequence: TGTGCCAGCAGCCCGGATACAGGGACCGAGCAGTACTTC. As protein: CASSPDTGTEQYF.

The gene calls are TRBV12-1 and TRBJ2-7. TRBV12-1 has pseudogene status. This CDR3 region has 16 residues. CDR3 bases: TGTGCCACCAGGACTGAAACGGGACCATCCACCTACGAGCAGTACTTC. This codes for CATRTETGPSTYEQYF.